Listed here are 6 T cell receptor beta chains from one sample, sequenced in a study of technical replicates of blood from a few donors. The table came from immunoSEQ multiplex PCR; TCRdb's copy has only in-frame clones and leaves some out. Here the sample spans just over 55,000 clones, roughly 93% being singletons. Material: PBMCs. Receptors were obtained from a human donor in good health. Some clones in this sample may be carry-over from other donors' samples.

The rearrangement links TRBV5-4 to TRBJ2-7; the D gene is possibly TRBD2 (6 bases). CDR1 and CDR2 (germline): SGHNT, YYREEE (reference sequence). The CDR3 is 14 residues long. Trimming took off 0 bases at V and 1 base at J, with 8 bases between the two ends. For the CDR3, the DNA is TGTGCCAGCAGCTTGGCGGCGGGATCCTACGAGCAGTACTTC. Encoded protein: CASSLAAGSYEQYF.

The chain carries TRBV4-3 and TRBJ1-5; D is uncertain. Germline loops: CDR1 LGHNA, CDR2 YSLEER. V lost 0 bases, J lost 0 bases, and 12 bases lay in between. The CDR3 contains 17 residues. The chain's CDR3 is CASSQDLDTRSNQPQHF. The CDR3 bases are TGCGCCAGCAGCCAAGATCTCGACACCCGTAGCAATCAGCCCCAGCATTTT.

This chain joins TRBV29-1 and TRBJ2-3; 15 bases match TRBD2. This CDR3 has 14 residues. Germline-derived CDR1 and CDR2 are SQVTM and ANQGSEA. CDR3 region: CTRWGTSGRDTQYF. The CDR3 coding sequence is TGCACCCGTTGGGGGACTAGCGGGAGGGATACGCAGTATTTT.

The chain joins TRBV6-5 to TRBJ2-3; D remains ambiguous. CDR3 length equals 15 residues. The V and J ends lost 6 bases and 2 bases respectively, with 15 bases between them. The germline V gene has CDR1 MNHEY and CDR2 SVGAGI. This chain's CDR3 is CASRLQQRNTDTQYF. CDR3 DNA sequence: TGTGCCAGCAGATTACAACAGAGAAACACAGATACGCAGTATTTT.

The V call is TRBV2, the J call TRBJ2-1; 11 nucleotides align to TRBD2. J gave up 3 bases and V 9 bases, and 1 base lay outside the gene matches. The CDR3 covers 13 residues. The V gene's germline CDR1 is SNHLY and CDR2 FYNNEI. As DNA, the CDR3 is TGTGCCAGTGGGACTAGCGGCTACAATGAGCAGTTCTTC. Translating it yields CASGTSGYNEQFF.

The chain employs TRBV23-1 and TRBJ2-7; TRBD1 agrees at 9 bases. TRBV23-1 is an ORF, with its function uncertain. V lost 3 bases to trimming and J lost 4 bases; unmatched junction nucleotides: 4. The CDR3 has 14 residues. The CDR3 protein is CASSHVTGGYEQYF. CDR3 coding DNA: TGCGCCAGCAGTCATGTGACAGGGGGATACGAGCAGTACTTC.